This TCR beta chain is drawn from a study of T cell repertoires in cytomegalovirus infection. Study information: Both a matching HLA type and CMV infection were indicated by public TCR beta signatures.

Trimming at V came to 4 bases and at J to 6 bases, leaving 7 bases not matched to a gene. Germline CDR1 reads SGHNT; CDR2 reads YENEEA. The CDR3 totals 16 residues. This clonotype was recorded many times. The antigen remains undetermined. Study findings and constraints: Identification of carriers of CMV plus the relevant HLA was achieved through cumulative public TCR beta family frequency. Dominant in the ex vivo response were TCR beta clonotypes restricted by HLA-C and specific for CMV.

TCRdb fed the reads into MiXCR, producing one record per CDR3 protein. The sample gives around 440,000 distinct CDR3 sequences, around 10% of which show up once; 10% is in the top ten. Source material: PBMCs. The rearrangement uses TRBV11-3 and TRBJ2-2; TRBD2 agrees at 11 bases. This TCR derives from a human donor in good health (CMV status not recorded). Some clones in this sample may be carry-over from other donors' samples. CDR3 region: CASSSGLAATAGELFF. In nucleotides, the CDR3 is TGTGCCAGCAGCTCGGGACTAGCGGCCACGGCCGGGGAGCTGTTTTTT.